These T cell receptor beta chains were read from a single sample in a study of T cell changes during pregnancy in multiple sclerosis. Assay used: immunoSEQ multiplex PCR; TCRdb lists only in-frame clones, some missing. Among over 25,000 clones listed, around nine tenths were seen once. Sample: CD4+ T cells from peripheral blood mononuclear cells, taken in the first trimester of pregnancy. These receptors were taken from a female donor with multiple sclerosis, enrolled in a pregnancy study. Each CDR3 is given with its conserved first and last residue. D genes are given only for firm matches. Some rows have no size entry. The others give once, few or many, or a class for an expanded clone.

J: TRBJ2-1; V: TRBV19; D: TRBD1; size: -; CDR3: CASSTADRALYNEQFF; DNA: TGTGCCAGTAGTACCGCCGACAGGGCCCTGTACAATGAGCAGTTCTTC
J: TRBJ2-1; V: TRBV6-1; D: -; size: -; CDR3: CASRNPTRVSNEQFF; DNA: TGTGCCAGCAGGAACCCAACCAGGGTATCCAATGAGCAGTTCTTC
J: TRBJ2-1; V: TRBV28; D: -; size: once; CDR3: CATSLEPEQFF; DNA: TGTGCTACTTCGCTTGAGCCTGAGCAGTTCTTC
J: TRBJ2-7; V: TRBV4-3; D: TRBD2; size: -; CDR3: CASSHPKKMTSGIPYEQYF; DNA: TGCGCCAGCAGCCACCCCAAAAAAATGACTAGCGGCATACCCTACGAGCAGTACTTC
J: TRBJ1-2; V: TRBV5-1; D: -; size: -; CDR3: CASSSLQGPYGYTF; DNA: TGCGCCAGCAGCTCTCTACAGGGACCGTATGGCTACACCTTC
J: TRBJ1-6; V: TRBV7-8; D: TRBD1; size: -; CDR3: CASSPDRGRRSPLHF; DNA: TGTGCCAGCAGCCCTGACAGGGGGAGGAGATCACCCCTCCACTTT
J: TRBJ1-5; V: TRBV12-5; D: -; size: -; CDR3: CALEGGESNQPQHF; DNA: TGTGCCCTGGAGGGGGGGGAAAGCAATCAGCCCCAGCATTTT
J: TRBJ2-7; V: TRBV6-6; D: TRBD1; size: -; CDR3: CASSSQPGQGYYEQYF; DNA: TGTGCCAGCAGCTCTCAACCGGGACAGGGGTACTACGAGCAGTACTTC
J: TRBJ2-7; V: TRBV5-1; D: -; size: -; CDR3: CASSWGGTIYEQYF; DNA: TGCGCCAGCAGCTGGGGGGGGACAATCTACGAGCAGTACTTC
J: TRBJ2-5; V: TRBV7-3; D: TRBD1; size: -; CDR3: CASSPTGLQETQYF; DNA: TGTGCCAGCAGCCCGACAGGGCTTCAAGAGACCCAGTACTTC
J: TRBJ1-2; V: TRBV6-1; D: -; size: -; CDR3: CASSVGMGHLYGYTF; DNA: TGTGCCAGCAGTGTAGGGATGGGACACCTCTATGGCTACACCTTC
J: TRBJ2-3; V: TRBV4-1; D: TRBD2; size: -; CDR3: CASSQWPSGSTDTQYF; DNA: TGCGCCAGCAGCCAGTGGCCTAGCGGCAGCACAGATACGCAGTATTTT
J: TRBJ1-1; V: TRBV30; D: -; size: few; CDR3: CACLPGSLNTEAFF; DNA: TGTGCCTGCCTCCCAGGGTCCCTAAACACTGAAGCTTTCTTT
J: TRBJ2-2; V: TRBV5-6; D: TRBD2; size: -; CDR3: CASSLFRGGPDTGELFF; DNA: TGTGCCAGCAGCTTGTTTCGGGGGGGGCCCGACACCGGGGAGCTGTTTTTT
J: TRBJ1-6; V: TRBV19; D: -; size: -; CDR3: CASRAYGEDYNSPLHF; DNA: TGTGCCAGTAGGGCCTACGGAGAGGACTATAATTCACCCCTCCACTTT
J: TRBJ2-5; V: TRBV6-6; D: TRBD1; size: -; CDR3: CASSTPTGGRETQYF; DNA: TGTGCCAGCAGTACCCCGACAGGGGGCAGGGAGACCCAGTACTTC
J: TRBJ1-1; V: TRBV5-8; D: -; size: -; CDR3: CASSLDSLNTEAFF; DNA: TGTGCCAGCAGCTTGGACAGTTTGAACACTGAAGCTTTCTTT
J: TRBJ2-5; V: TRBV5-1; D: -; size: -; CDR3: CASSLAADTIQETQYF; DNA: TGCGCCAGCAGCTTGGCCGCGGACACTATCCAAGAGACCCAGTACTTC
J: TRBJ2-6; V: TRBV12-5; D: -; size: -; CDR3: CASGLTRDGHSGANVLTF; DNA: TGTGCTAGTGGTTTGACTCGAGACGGACACTCTGGGGCCAACGTCCTGACTTTC
J: TRBJ1-5; V: TRBV7-9; D: TRBD1; size: -; CDR3: CASSLGLGQAPIGPQHF; DNA: TGTGCCAGCAGCTTAGGGTTGGGACAGGCCCCAATCGGGCCCCAGCATTTT
J: TRBJ2-5; V: TRBV5-1; D: TRBD2; size: -; CDR3: CASSLPTSGGQETQYF; DNA: TGCGCCAGCAGCTTGCCGACTAGCGGGGGACAGGAGACCCAGTACTTC
J: TRBJ1-1; V: TRBV9; D: -; size: -; CDR3: CASSPHFTGETEAFF; DNA: TGTGCCAGCAGCCCCCATTTTACGGGGGAGACTGAAGCTTTCTTT
J: TRBJ2-1; V: TRBV28; D: -; size: -; CDR3: CASSLTETLLQQQFF; DNA: TGTGCCAGCAGTCTGACAGAGACGCTTCTACAACAGCAGTTCTTC
J: TRBJ2-2; V: TRBV27; D: TRBD1; size: -; CDR3: CASSLSRDRGDGELFF; DNA: TGTGCCAGCAGTTTATCCCGGGACAGGGGGGACGGGGAGCTGTTTTTT
J: TRBJ2-1; V: TRBV29-1; D: -; size: -; CDR3: CSVGLDYNEQFF; DNA: TGCAGCGTTGGGCTTGACTACAATGAGCAGTTCTTC
J: TRBJ2-1; V: TRBV7-2; D: TRBD2; size: -; CDR3: CASSLQTSVSGEQFF; DNA: TGTGCCAGCAGCTTGCAGACTAGCGTTAGCGGTGAGCAGTTCTTC
J: TRBJ1-2; V: TRBV6-5; D: -; size: -; CDR3: CASSYSVTGSLYGYTF; DNA: TGTGCCAGCAGTTACTCGGTGACAGGTTCCCTTTATGGCTACACCTTC
J: TRBJ1-2; V: TRBV5-1; D: TRBD1; size: few; CDR3: CASSLARQGMYGYTF; DNA: TGCGCCAGCAGCTTGGCCCGACAGGGCATGTATGGCTACACCTTC
J: TRBJ2-7; V: TRBV27; D: TRBD2; size: -; CDR3: CASSFGGFVYEQYF; DNA: TGTGCCAGCAGTTTCGGGGGGTTTGTCTACGAGCAGTACTTC
J: TRBJ2-1; V: TRBV18; D: -; size: -; CDR3: CASSRLRNEQFF; DNA: TGTGCCAGCTCACGCCTCAGGAATGAGCAGTTCTTC
J: TRBJ2-1; V: TRBV2; D: -; size: -; CDR3: CASSDAADEQFF; DNA: TGTGCCAGCAGTGACGCAGCGGATGAGCAGTTCTTC
J: TRBJ1-2; V: TRBV5-8; D: -; size: -; CDR3: CASSLGSFGGYGYTF; DNA: TGTGCCAGCAGCTTGGGAAGCTTTGGCGGCTATGGCTACACCTTC
J: TRBJ2-3; V: TRBV9; D: TRBD2; size: -; CDR3: CASSVFSSGGAFPRTDTQYF; DNA: TGTGCCAGCAGCGTATTTAGTAGCGGGGGGGCCTTCCCTCGCACAGATACGCAGTATTTT
J: TRBJ1-2; V: TRBV2; D: -; size: -; CDR3: CASTGTRTRYGYTF; DNA: TGTGCCAGCACCGGGACACGAACCCGATATGGCTACACCTTC
J: TRBJ2-3; V: TRBV9; D: TRBD1; size: once; CDR3: CASSTEQGRTDTQYF; DNA: TGTGCCAGCAGCACGGAACAGGGGCGGACAGATACGCAGTATTTT
J: TRBJ2-3; V: TRBV7-2; D: -; size: -; CDR3: CASSFGGRGTQYF; DNA: TGTGCCAGCAGCTTCGGGGGGCGGGGTACGCAGTATTTT
J: TRBJ2-5; V: TRBV5-4; D: TRBD1; size: -; CDR3: CASSLVRGSIRETQYF; DNA: TGTGCCAGCAGCTTGGTCAGGGGGTCGATAAGAGAGACCCAGTACTTC
J: TRBJ1-3; V: TRBV5-1; D: -; size: -; CDR3: CASSLGFDSSGNTIYF; DNA: TGCGCCAGCAGCTTGGGTTTCGACAGCTCTGGAAACACCATATATTTT
J: TRBJ2-1; V: TRBV30; D: -; size: once; CDR3: CAWSVRGGAVRQFF; DNA: TGTGCCTGGAGTGTACGAGGGGGGGCGGTACGGCAGTTCTTC
J: TRBJ2-1; V: TRBV5-1; D: -; size: few; CDR3: CASSSGTGGLAYNEQFF; DNA: TGCGCCAGCAGCTCTGGGACTGGCGGGCTAGCCTACAATGAGCAGTTCTTC
J: TRBJ2-5; V: TRBV10-3; D: TRBD1; size: -; CDR3: CAISDPAGGGETQYF; DNA: TGTGCCATCAGTGACCCCGCAGGGGGCGGGGAGACCCAGTACTTC
J: TRBJ1-2; V: TRBV6-5; D: -; size: few; CDR3: CASSTQGLILGGYTF; DNA: TGTGCCAGCAGTACCCAGGGACTCATTCTCGGTGGCTACACCTTC
J: TRBJ2-7; V: TRBV7-9; D: TRBD1; size: -; CDR3: CASRMDRGPYEQYF; DNA: TGTGCCAGCAGGATGGACAGGGGGCCCTACGAGCAGTACTTC
J: TRBJ1-4; V: TRBV4-1; D: -; size: -; CDR3: CASSQDFQGLKLFF; DNA: TGCGCCAGCAGCCAAGACTTTCAGGGGTTAAAACTGTTTTTT
J: TRBJ2-1; V: TRBV5-1; D: -; size: -; CDR3: CASSLLQGPLVNEQFF; DNA: TGCGCCAGCAGCTTATTACAGGGACCCCTCGTCAATGAGCAGTTCTTC
J: TRBJ1-1; V: TRBV5-5; D: -; size: -; CDR3: CASSLIQGKAFF; DNA: TGTGCCAGCAGCCTAATACAGGGAAAAGCTTTCTTT